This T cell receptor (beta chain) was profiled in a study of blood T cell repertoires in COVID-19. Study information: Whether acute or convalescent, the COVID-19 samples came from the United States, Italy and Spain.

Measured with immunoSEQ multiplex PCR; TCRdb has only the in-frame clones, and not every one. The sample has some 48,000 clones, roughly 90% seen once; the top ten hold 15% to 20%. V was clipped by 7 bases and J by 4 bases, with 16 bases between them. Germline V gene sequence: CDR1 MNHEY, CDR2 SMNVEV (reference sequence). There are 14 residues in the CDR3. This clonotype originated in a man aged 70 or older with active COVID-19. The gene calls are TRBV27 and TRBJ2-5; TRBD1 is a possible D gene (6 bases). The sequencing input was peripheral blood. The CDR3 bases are TGTGCCAGCAAAGAAACAGGGCCAGTAGAGACCCAGTACTTC. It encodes CASKETGPVETQYF.